The 31 T cell receptor beta chains given below trace back to one sample, sequenced in a study of T-cell memory formation after mild COVID-19. One entry per CDR3 protein results from TCRdb running MiXCR on the 5' RACE reads. The sample holds about 190,000 distinct CDR3 sequences; roughly 10% are singletons and the top ten take around 3.3%. Sequenced: PBMCs or a T cell subset sorted from them (not recorded which). The receptors stem from a man between 18 and 29 years old who had mild COVID-19 (a few samples of this study predate the infection). Cell type and time point are not known.

This clonotype was seen repeatedly, ten times or more. The chain links TRBV7-9 to TRBJ2-3; D uncertain. The CDR3 is 11 residues long. Per the germline V gene, CDR1 is SEHNR and CDR2 is FQNEAQ (reference sequence). The V end was cut by 5 bases, the J end by 5 bases, with 5 bases between. The DNA of the CDR3 is TGTGCCAGCAGCGAAGGAGATACGCAGTATTTT. Residues: CASSEGDTQYF. Combining the CDR3 with reference TRBV7-9 and TRBJ2-3 gives the whole variable domain DTGVSQNPRHKITKRGQNVTFRCDPISEHNRLYWYRQTLGQGPEFLTYFQNEAQLEKSRLLSDRFSAERPKGSFSTLEIQRTEQGDSAMYLCASSEGDTQYFGPGTRLTVL.

The V call is TRBV12-3 or TRBV12-4, the J call TRBJ1-1, with 7 bases aligning to TRBD1. Germline trimming cut 3 bases from V and 8 bases from J; bases unmatched to any gene: 9. This CDR3 spans 14 amino acids. Here the CDR3 DNA reads TGTGCCAGCAGTTTCAGACAGGGAGGGGGAGAAGCTTTCTTT. Amino acid sequence: CASSFRQGGGEAFF.

There are a few counts of this clonotype. The J gene is TRBJ2-6, the V gene TRBV20-1; D is possibly TRBD1 or TRBD2 (5 bases each). Per germline, CDR1 DFQATT and CDR2 SNEGSKA (reference sequence). The CDR3 is made up of 14 amino acids. V was cut by 3 bases and J by 4 bases, with 10 bases left in between. The CDR3 coding sequence is TGCAGTGCTAGTCCTGGGACCGGGGCCAACGTCCTGACTTTC. It specifies CSASPGTGANVLTF.

This clonotype was recorded a few times. V gene TRBV11-2 combines with J gene TRBJ2-7, with unresolved D. The CDR3 covers 15 residues. Germline loops: CDR1 SGHAT, CDR2 FQNNGV. Between the trimmed V and J ends, which lost 5 bases and 6 bases, there was a span of 20 bases. As DNA, the CDR3 is TGTGCCAGCAGCGCCGTGGTAGGGCGTTCCGGCGAGCAGTACTTC. It is translated as CASSAVVGRSGEQYF.

This clonotype has just a few counts. V and J are TRBV6-6 and TRBJ2-2; no reliable D call. The CDR3 runs 14 residues. Looked up from germline, CDR1 is MNHNY and CDR2 is SVGAGI (reference sequence). V gave up 6 bases and J gave up 4 bases, with 12 bases separating them. The CDR3 nucleotides read TGTGCCAGCAGAGACACCTCTCGCACCGGGGAGCTGTTTTTT. This translates into CASRDTSRTGELFF.

The chain employs TRBV18 and TRBJ1-1; D is uncertain. The CDR3 length is 14 residues. Germline loops: CDR1 KGHSH, CDR2 LQKENI. Deletions cut 5 bases from V and 4 bases from J, with 14 bases between. CDR3 loop: CASSERDSSTEAFF. The CDR3 DNA is TGTGCCAGCTCAGAAAGGGATTCAAGCACTGAAGCTTTCTTT.

The gene calls are TRBV7-2 and TRBJ2-3, with D maybe TRBD2 (7 bases). Between the trimmed V and J ends, which lost 2 bases and 5 bases, there was a span of 20 bases. Germline CDR1 and CDR2: SGHTA and FQGNSA. The length of the CDR3 is 17 residues. The CDR3 sequence is CASSLTGGGLGLDTQYF. The CDR3 coding sequence is TGTGCCAGCAGCTTAACTGGCGGGGGCCTGGGATTAGATACGCAGTATTTT.

The chain's CDR3 is CASSPGTSGGVETQYF. The CDR3 DNA reads TGTGCCAGCAGCCCAGGGACTAGCGGGGGGGTAGAGACCCAGTACTTC. This chain joins TRBV7-2 and TRBJ2-5, with 16 bases fitting TRBD2. The trim removed 5 bases at V and 4 bases at J, leaving 4 bases unmatched. This CDR3 region has 16 residues. The germline CDR1 and CDR2 sequences are SGHTA and FQGNSA.

The gene calls are TRBV7-2 and TRBJ2-1; D tentatively reads TRBD1 or TRBD2 (5 bases each). V shed 0 bases and J shed 9 bases, with 12 bases lying between them. CDR1 is SGHTA and CDR2 is FQGNSA in the germline V gene. The CDR3 sequence is 14 residues long. The CDR3 sequence: CASSLAGGDLEQFF. The CDR3 bases are TGTGCCAGCAGCTTAGCTGGTGGGGACCTTGAGCAGTTCTTC.

This clonotype has more than one count but fewer than ten. The V and J genes are TRBV5-1 and TRBJ1-3; a possible D gene is TRBD1 (5 bases). V lost 0 bases and J lost 8, with 9 bases in between. The germline gives CDR1 SGHRS, CDR2 YFSETQ. This CDR3 has 13 amino acids. The CDR3 is CASSLDGTDTIYF. The DNA of the CDR3 is TGCGCCAGCAGCTTGGACGGGACCGACACCATATATTTT.

Of note for this clonotype: Just one base apart from a much larger clone, this may be a read error. CDR3 sequence: CATGLRTVINTGELFF. The CDR3, as DNA: TGTGCCACCGGACTCAGGACAGTGATAAACACCGGGGAGCTGTTTTTT. This sequence joins TRBV5-6 and TRBJ2-2, with D maybe TRBD1 (6 bases). Trimming removed 9 bases from V and 2 bases from J, with 20 bases in between. Germline CDR1 and CDR2: SGHDT and YYEEEE. This CDR3 comprises 16 residues.

The V gene is TRBV4-1, the J gene TRBJ2-3; TRBD1 aligns across 9 bases. From germline, CDR1 is MGHRA and CDR2 YSYEKL. With V trimmed by 3 bases and J by 1 base, 5 bases remained unmatched. This CDR3 is 16 amino acids long. The CDR3 loop reads CASSQARTGGTDTQYF. CDR3 bases: TGCGCCAGCAGCCAGGCCAGGACAGGGGGCACAGATACGCAGTATTTT.

This clonotype was seen only a few times. The genes are TRBV6-6 and TRBJ1-1; D may be TRBD1 (5 bases). The CDR3 contains 14 residues. CDR1 and CDR2 from the germline V gene are MNHNY and SVGAGI (reference sequence). V lost 6 bases, J lost 5 bases, and 16 bases lay in between. CDR3 in DNA: TGTGCCAGCAGCCAAGGGACGGCGATAACTGAAGCTTTCTTT. It encodes CASSQGTAITEAFF.

The CDR3 nucleotides read TGCAGTGCTAGTTATAGTTATAGCAATCAGCCCCAGCATTTT. As protein: CSASYSYSNQPQHF. V and J are TRBV20-1 and TRBJ1-5; D unresolved. The CDR3 is 14 amino acids. In germline, CDR1 is DFQATT, CDR2 SNEGSKA (reference sequence). With 3 bases removed from V and 0 bases from J, the gap between germline ends came to 9 bases.

This clonotype was observed a handful of times. The J gene is TRBJ2-5, the V gene TRBV11-2; 8 positions match TRBD1. The CDR3 is 16 amino acids. After removal of 4 bases from V and 3 bases from J, the junction contained 10 bases not matched to a gene. CDR1 and CDR2 (germline): SGHAT, FQNNGV. In DNA, the CDR3 is TGTGCCAGCAGCTCGAGGACAGGGACGGGGGAAGAGACCCAGTACTTC. This codes for CASSSRTGTGEETQYF.

This clonotype showed up just a few times. The rearrangement uses TRBV15 and TRBJ2-7; TRBD1 agrees at 7 bases. Germline CDR1 and CDR2: LNHNV and YYDKDF (reference sequence). The length of the CDR3 is 15 residues. V trimming: 5 bases; J trimming: 3 bases; junction bases outside the gene matches: 10. The CDR3 spells CATSGPNRGGYEQYF. The CDR3 DNA follows: TGTGCCACCAGCGGGCCCAACAGGGGTGGCTACGAGCAGTACTTC.

This clonotype was detected only a few times. V is TRBV4-1 and J is TRBJ2-5, with TRBD2 matching over 10 bases. This CDR3 spans 17 amino acids. The junction had 10 bases not matched to a gene; V was cut back by 0 bases and J by 6 bases. Germline V gives CDR1 MGHRA, CDR2 YSYEKL. DNA of the CDR3: TGCGCCAGCAGCCAAGATTCAGCGGGGGGGCCGGTAAAGACCCAGTACTTC. Its translation is CASSQDSAGGPVKTQYF.

This clonotype came up a few times. The rearrangement joins TRBV5-8 to TRBJ2-3, with D uncertain. This CDR3 contains 14 residues. Germline values: CDR1 SGHTS, CDR2 YDEGEE. V lost 2 bases, J lost 0 bases, and 7 bases lay in between. In DNA form, the CDR3 reads TGTGCCAGCAGCTTTAAGGGTAGCACAGATACGCAGTATTTT. Encoded protein: CASSFKGSTDTQYF.

This clonotype has a handful of counts. V gene TRBV28 combines with J gene TRBJ2-5; possibly TRBD1 for D (6 bases). The CDR3 is made up of 16 amino acids. Trimming stripped 6 bases from V and 1 base from J, with 18 bases between. CDR1 is MDHEN and CDR2 is SYDVKM in the germline V gene. CDR3 DNA: TGTGCCAGCAGCCCTAGGTGGGGGCCGGCCCAAGAGACCCAGTACTTC. As protein: CASSPRWGPAQETQYF.

This clonotype has just a few counts. The chain employs TRBV7-2 and TRBJ2-5, with D uncertain. Germline assignment: CDR1 SGHTA and CDR2 FQGNSA. This CDR3 is built from 13 residues. Trimming left V 2 bases short and J 5 bases short, with 9 bases between. The CDR3 coding sequence is TGTGCCAGCAGCTTATCTCCCCGGGAGACCCAGTACTTC. Protein product: CASSLSPRETQYF.

This chain connects TRBV7-2 to TRBJ1-5, with D possibly TRBD1 on 5 matching bases. The V end lost 0 bases, the J end lost 5 bases, and 11 bases lay between the germline ends. Per germline, CDR1 SGHTA and CDR2 FQGNSA. The CDR3 contains 15 residues. The DNA for the CDR3 is TGTGCCAGCAGCTTAGCTCCTGGGGGGGATCAGCCCCAGCATTTT. Amino acids: CASSLAPGGDQPQHF.

This clonotype showed up just a few times. The J gene is TRBJ2-5, the V gene TRBV5-4; 10 nucleotides line up with TRBD2. J was trimmed by 1 base and V by 3 bases; bases with no gene match: 3. CDR3 length: 15 amino acids. The germline CDR1 and CDR2 sequences are SGHNT and YYREEE (reference sequence). In DNA, the CDR3 is TGTGCCAGCAGCTCGGCTAGCGGGAGCCAAGAGACCCAGTACTTC. It codes for CASSSASGSQETQYF.

This clonotype was counted only a few times. The CDR3 coding sequence is TGCAGTGCCCGAGACAGTGCCGGAAACACCATATATTTT. It specifies CSARDSAGNTIYF. The rearrangement joins TRBV20-1 to TRBJ1-3; the D gene is possibly TRBD1 (5 bases). Looked up from germline, CDR1 is DFQATT and CDR2 is SNEGSKA (reference sequence). The CDR3 is 13 amino acids. Trimming removed 6 bases at V and 4 bases at J, with 13 bases between.

About this clonotype itself: The conserved final phenylalanine or tryptophan is absent from the CDR3, which likely points to a read error. The J gene is TRBJ2-5, the V gene TRBV20-1; 8 positions match TRBD2. The germline gives CDR1 DFQATT, CDR2 SNEGSKA (reference sequence). J was trimmed by 2 bases and V by 3 bases; bases with no gene match: 8. The CDR3 runs to 15 residues. CDR3 sequence (DNA): TGCAGTGCTAGTGTCAATAGCGGGGAACAAGAGACCCAGTACTTA. It translates to CSASVNSGEQETQYL.

The chain joins TRBV10-2 to TRBJ2-3; 7 nucleotides match TRBD2. The J segment lost 2 bases and the V segment lost 6 bases, leaving 8 bases of the junction unmatched. CDR3 size: 15 residues. From germline, CDR1 is WSHSY and CDR2 SAAADI. The CDR3 DNA reads as TGCGCCAGCAGAGCCGGGACTATTAACACAGATACGCAGTATTTT. This codes for CASRAGTINTDTQYF.

This clonotype was seen a few times. The chain combines TRBV10-3 with TRBJ2-1, with D possibly called TRBD1 or TRBD2 (5 bases each). This CDR3 is built from 13 residues. From germline, CDR1 is ENHRY and CDR2 SYGVKD. V was trimmed by 6 bases and J by 4 bases, leaving 10 bases between them. The CDR3 sequence: CAISRDRYNEQFF. Written as DNA, the CDR3 is TGTGCCATCAGCCGGGACCGGTACAATGAGCAGTTCTTC.

This chain connects TRBV4-1 to TRBJ2-5; D uncertain. The germline CDR1 and CDR2 sequences are MGHRA and YSYEKL. V was clipped by 0 bases and J by 5 bases, with 13 bases between them. The CDR3 has 15 residues. For the CDR3, the DNA is TGCGCCAGCAGCCAAGATCCCGGCAATTGGGAGACCCAGTACTTC. This gives the protein CASSQDPGNWETQYF.

The chain is built from TRBV11-1 and TRBJ2-3; possibly TRBD1 or TRBD2 for D (5 bases each). Germline V gene data show CDR1 as SGHAT and CDR2 as FQDESV (reference sequence). Trimming left V 2 bases short and J 6 bases short, with 27 bases between. This CDR3 contains 19 residues. The CDR3, as DNA: TGTGCCAGCAGCTTAATCGGGTTGACGCGGAAGGGGAGCTACGATACGCAGTATTTT. Amino acid sequence: CASSLIGLTRKGSYDTQYF.

With regard to this clonotype: Since the CDR3 does not end with the conserved phenylalanine or tryptophan, this likely comes from a read error. The V gene is TRBV28, the J gene TRBJ1-2; no firm D call. Germline CDR1 reads MDHEN; CDR2 reads SYDVKM. The V end lost 2 bases, the J end lost 6 bases, and 10 bases lay between the germline ends. The length of the CDR3 is 13 residues. CDR3 in amino acids: CASSLVDADGYTL. CDR3 DNA: TGTGCCAGCAGTTTAGTAGATGCCGATGGCTACACCCTC.

This clonotype has a handful of counts. The rearrangement uses TRBV7-2 and TRBJ2-6, with D hard to call. Germline CDR1 SGHTA, CDR2 FQGNSA. V was pared by 7 bases and J by 4 bases, with 14 bases between. This CDR3 region has 15 residues. The CDR3 nucleotides read TGTGCCAGCACCTCCCGGATGGTCGGGGCCAACGTCCTGACTTTC. It specifies CASTSRMVGANVLTF.

Ten or more counts support this clonotype. The gene calls are TRBV5-5 and TRBJ2-2; 9 bases are shared with TRBD2. V gave up 4 bases and J gave up 1 base; unmatched junction bases: 2. This CDR3 region has 15 residues. Looked up from germline, CDR1 is SGHKS and CDR2 is YYEKEE (reference sequence). CDR3 sequence reads: CASSASGVNTGELFF. DNA for the CDR3: TGTGCCAGCAGCGCTAGCGGGGTGAACACCGGGGAGCTGTTTTTT.